Reported below is one TCR beta chain. V gave up 7 bases and J gave up 0 bases; unmatched junction bases: 4. The germline CDR1 and CDR2 sequences are SGHRS and YFSETQ. The CDR3 covers 14 residues. As for time point: newly diagnosed GD, antithyroid drugs for less than 3 months. From PBMCs, RNA was extracted and then used to make the TCR library. These data come from a study of regulatory T cells in long-lasting Graves disease. Sequencing libraries for TCR beta were prepared with iRepertoire HTBI primers and Arm-PCR of CDR3 regions. MiXCR, applied by TCRdb to the multiplex PCR reads, yields one record per CDR3 protein. The sample consists of 600,000 to 650,000 distinct CDR3 sequences, around 17% of them appearing once. These sequences were also reported in another study, on T cells in Graves' hyperthyroidism and ophthalmopathy.

This chain uses TRBV5-1 with TRBJ2-7, with TRBD2 matching over 10 bases. The sample here was peripheral blood mononuclear cells (PBMCs), taken at new diagnosis, from a patient treated with antithyroid drugs. The sequence was collected from a woman in her twenties or thirties with Graves disease. CDR3 coding DNA: TGCGCCAGCCAGCGGGAGGGCCTCTCCTACGAGCAGTACTTC. As protein: CASQREGLSYEQYF.